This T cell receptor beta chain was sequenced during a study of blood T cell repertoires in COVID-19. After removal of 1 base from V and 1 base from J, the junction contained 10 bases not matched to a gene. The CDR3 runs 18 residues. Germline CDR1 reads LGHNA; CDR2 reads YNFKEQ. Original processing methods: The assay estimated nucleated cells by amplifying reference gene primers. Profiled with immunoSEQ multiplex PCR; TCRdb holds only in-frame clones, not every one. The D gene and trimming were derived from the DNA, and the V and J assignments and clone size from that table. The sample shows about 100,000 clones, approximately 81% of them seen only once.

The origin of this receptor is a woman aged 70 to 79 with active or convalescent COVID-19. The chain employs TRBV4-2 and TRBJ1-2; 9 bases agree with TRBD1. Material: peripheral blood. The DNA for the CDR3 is TGTGCCAGCAGCCAAGGTCCGGAGGGACAGGGATATAACTATGGCTACACCTTC. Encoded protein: CASSQGPEGQGYNYGYTF.